This T cell receptor (beta chain) was identified during a study of blood T cell repertoires in COVID-19. Germline lookup yields CDR1 SGHKS and CDR2 YYEKEE (reference sequence). The CDR3 has 15 residues. The ends lost 4 bases at V and 6 bases at J; junction bases unmatched: 11. Original processing notes: Quantification of nucleated cells was approximated via reference gene primer amplification. Profiling relied on immunoSEQ multiplex PCR, and the TCRdb table lists in-frame clones only, not all of them. From that table come the V and J calls and clone size; the DNA was used to work out D and trimming. The sample consists of some 230,000 clones, 82% of them appearing once.

The sequence was obtained from a woman older than 75 with COVID-19, enrolled during active disease. V gene TRBV5-5 combines with J gene TRBJ1-2, with 8 positions matching TRBD1. The sequenced sample consisted of peripheral blood. The CDR3 DNA sequence: TGTGCCAGCAGCCTAAGCAGGGGGCAGCGGGATGGCTACACCTTC. Translation gives CASSLSRGQRDGYTF.